This T cell receptor (beta chain) was recorded in a study of blood T cells in healthy people across ages. Germline V gene lookup returns CDR1 SQVTM and CDR2 ANQGSEA. Trimming at V came to 5 bases and at J to 3 bases, leaving 4 bases not matched to a gene. The CDR3 runs to 13 residues. Healthy individuals of Caucasian origin from Russia, aged about 6 to 95, served as donors. A sample-barcoded 5' primer and a J-beta primer mix were used in a second PCR of roughly 6 to 11 cycles. TCRdb reprocessed the 5' RACE reads via MiXCR and lists one record per CDR3 protein. Counted here are 550,000 to 650,000 distinct CDR3 sequences, 25% to 35% occurring once; the ten biggest clones make up approximately 15%. Notes on the study in general: No conclusive comparison of naive versus antigen-experienced cells was possible with unsorted PBMCs.

This clonotype was picked up many times. Its cognate antigen is unknown. Sequenced sample: blood. This receptor was taken from a woman older than 75 in good health. The rearrangement joins TRBV29-1 to TRBJ1-2; 9 nucleotides line up with TRBD1. The CDR3 loop reads CSVRTGDDYGYTF. In DNA form, the CDR3 reads TGCAGCGTTAGGACAGGGGATGACTATGGCTACACCTTC.